The 16 T cell receptor beta chains below were found in one sample sequenced in a study of spatial heterogeneity in lung cancer (dated by TCRdb to about 2019). Receptor libraries were prepared by 5' RACE. Reads for this sample came from a NextSeq 500. In-frame beta chains were kept once TCRdb had trimmed the public reads at Q25 with fastp and called clones with MiXCR. Each record represents a unique CDR3 protein, reported with the most common genes and DNA among its rows. Counted in this sample were 25,000 or so distinct CDR3 sequences; 4.5% to 7.5% of them appeared once. Around 21% of the sample belongs to the ten largest clones. The time point label for this specimen denotes: blood at routine non-recurrence follow-up after resection. Without any cell sorting, TCR sequencing was performed on whole RNA extracted either from tumor and nontumor lung tissue or from cryopreserved PBMC samples. Sequenced material: PBMCs, taken at follow-up. Receptors were obtained from a male donor with early-stage non-small cell lung cancer.

As for this clonotype: This may be a read error, as it is one base from a much larger clone. The chain has TRBV14 and TRBJ2-7; TRBD2 is a possible D gene (5 bases). The CDR3 extends over 12 amino acids. With 3 bases removed from V and 8 bases from J, the gap between germline ends came to 11 bases. The germline V gene encodes CDR1 SGHDN and CDR2 FVKESK. The CDR3 sequence is CASSHGLTKQYF. In nucleotides, the CDR3 is TGTGCCAGCAGCCATGGACTTACGAAGCAGTACTTC.

This clonotype was counted ten times or more. The chain is built from TRBV24-1 and TRBJ1-2, with D hard to call. CDR3 size: 15 residues. V was cut by 4 bases and J by 8 bases, with 19 bases left in between. Per germline, CDR1 KGHDR and CDR2 SFDVKD. CDR3 sequence reads: CATSDTGPDGKGYTF. The CDR3 DNA follows: TGTGCCACCAGTGACACGGGCCCCGACGGGAAAGGCTACACCTTC.

This clonotype was seen many times. The gene calls are TRBV28 and TRBJ2-4, with D perhaps TRBD1 (6 bases). CDR3 length: 16 amino acids. V lost 4 bases, J lost 0 bases, and 13 bases lay in between. Germline V CDR1 and CDR2: MDHEN, SYDVKM. The CDR3 protein is CASSSQNRVAKNIQYF. The CDR3 DNA sequence: TGTGCCAGCAGTTCGCAAAACAGGGTAGCCAAAAACATTCAGTACTTC. Drawing the rest from reference TRBV28 and TRBJ2-4, the complete variable domain is DVKVTQSSRYLVKRTGEKVFLECVQDMDHENMFWYRQDPGLGLRLIYFSYDVKMKEKGDIPEGYSVSREKKERFSLILESASTNQTSMYLCASSSQNRVAKNIQYFGAGTRLSVL.

By its share, this clonotype is medium-sized (0.01 to 0.1%). The junction departs from the called germline gene at one end, perhaps through a read error. V and J are TRBV29-1 and TRBJ2-7; no reliable D call. Per the germline V gene, CDR1 is SQVTM and CDR2 is ANQGSEA. This CDR3 comprises 11 residues. Written as DNA, the CDR3 is TGCAGCGTGGAAGGTACCTACGAGCAGTACTTC. Protein sequence: CSVEGTYEQYF.

This clonotype was seen ten or more times. The chain has TRBV11-2 and TRBJ1-1, with 10 bases identical to TRBD1. The CDR3 has 18 amino acids. CDR1 is SGHAT, CDR2 FQNNGV, per germline. J lost 0 bases, V lost 1 base, and 8 bases had no gene match. In DNA, the CDR3 is TGTGCCAGCAGCTTAGGTCTGGGGACAGGGGTCATGAACACTGAAGCTTTCTTT. Amino acids: CASSLGLGTGVMNTEAFF.

A few counts support this clonotype. In DNA, the CDR3 is TGTGCCAGCAGCGACGGCTTAGCGGGGCGAAGCACAGATACGCAGTATTTT. The encoded protein is CASSDGLAGRSTDTQYF. The chain carries TRBV3-1 and TRBJ2-3; 8 bases are a match to TRBD2. There are 17 residues in the CDR3. Per the germline V gene, CDR1 is LGHDT and CDR2 is YNNKEL (reference sequence). V trimming: 5 bases; J trimming: 0 bases; junction bases outside the gene matches: 10.

The sample holds a few counts of this clonotype. The CDR3 protein is CASSLGLQETQYF. The CDR3 bases are TGTGCCAGCAGCTTAGGACTCCAAGAGACCCAGTACTTC. This sequence joins TRBV7-6 and TRBJ2-5; unclear D gene. Germline lookup yields CDR1 SGHVS and CDR2 FNYEAQ. Trimming took 1 base from V and 1 from J, leaving 4 bases between them. This CDR3 has 13 amino acids.

The V gene is TRBV2, the J gene TRBJ2-1; TRBD1 matches 8 bases. The CDR3 sequence is 13 residues long. The trim removed 6 bases at V and 9 bases at J, leaving 7 bases unmatched. In germline, CDR1 is SNHLY, CDR2 FYNNEI. This CDR3 is CASRTQGEGEQFF. The CDR3 coding sequence is TGTGCCAGCAGGACACAGGGGGAAGGTGAGCAGTTCTTC.

In its sample, this clonotype was seen many times. J is TRBJ1-3 and V is TRBV3-1, with D hard to call. The CDR3 contains 12 residues. The V and J ends lost 0 bases and 8 bases respectively, with 5 bases between them. Germline CDR1 LGHDT, CDR2 YNNKEL (reference sequence). The CDR3 region is CASSQDGDTIYF. The CDR3 DNA sequence: TGTGCCAGCAGCCAAGATGGGGACACCATATATTTT.

Only a few counts were recorded for this clonotype. The chain carries TRBV12-3 or TRBV12-4 and TRBJ2-1; D gene unclear. The ends were cut back, 3 bases at V and 10 bases at J, with 10 bases in the middle. The CDR3 sequence is 12 residues long. The CDR3 bases are TGTGCCAGCAGTTTTACCCCCGTAGAGCAGTTCTTC. Its protein product is CASSFTPVEQFF.

This clonotype was counted at least ten times. V gene TRBV9 combines with J gene TRBJ2-2; TRBD2 aligns across 11 bases. The CDR3 loop spans 19 amino acids. V lost 6 bases to trimming and J lost 6 bases; unmatched junction nucleotides: 19. Germline assignment: CDR1 SGDLS and CDR2 YYNGEE. The CDR3: CASNFGTSGKEQGPGELFF. The CDR3 bases are TGTGCCAGCAACTTCGGGACTAGCGGAAAAGAACAGGGTCCCGGGGAGCTGTTTTTT.

This clonotype was seen many times. The rearrangement joins TRBV29-1 to TRBJ1-1, with 8 bases matching TRBD1. V gave up 7 bases and J gave up 4 bases; unmatched junction bases: 11. The CDR3 is made up of 14 amino acids. Germline V gives CDR1 SQVTM, CDR2 ANQGSEA. CDR3 nucleotide sequence: TGCAGCGGATCTCAGACAGGGGCCATCACTGAAGCTTTCTTT. It translates to CSGSQTGAITEAFF.

The chain has TRBV19 and TRBJ1-1; D unclear. V lost 3 bases and J 8 bases, leaving 13 bases between the germline ends. The V gene's germline CDR1 is LNHDA and CDR2 SQIVND (reference sequence). The CDR3 extends over 13 amino acids. CDR3: CASSILGVTEAFF. CDR3 nucleotide sequence: TGTGCCAGTAGTATTCTGGGAGTCACCGAAGCTTTCTTT. Using reference TRBV19 and TRBJ1-1 for the parts outside the CDR3, the full variable domain is DGGITQSPKYLFRKEGQNVTLSCEQNLNHDAMYWYRQDPGQGLRLIYYSQIVNDFQKGDIAEGYSVSREKKESFPLTVTSAQKNPTAFYLCASSILGVTEAFFGQGTRLTVV.

By share, this clonotype counts as medium-sized (0.01 to 0.1%). The chain carries TRBV29-1 and TRBJ1-2; D unclear. Germline CDR1 is SQVTM and CDR2 is ANQGSEA. The CDR3 has 14 amino acids. The V end was cut by 0 bases, the J end by 4 bases, with 12 bases between. CDR3 amino acids: CSVEENEGSYGYTF. Written as DNA, the CDR3 is TGCAGCGTTGAAGAAAACGAGGGAAGCTATGGCTACACCTTC.

This clonotype is medium-sized. The J gene is TRBJ2-2, the V gene TRBV7-2; D might be TRBD2 (6 bases). V was pared by 4 bases and J by 7 bases, with 13 bases between. The CDR3 length is 14 residues. Germline-derived CDR1 and CDR2 are SGHTA and FQGNSA. The CDR3 reads CASSSGLQGGELFF. CDR3 in DNA: TGTGCCAGCAGCTCGGGACTCCAGGGCGGGGAGCTGTTTTTT. The whole variable domain, remainder taken from reference TRBV7-2 and TRBJ2-2, is GAGVSQSPSNKVTEKGKDVELRCDPISGHTALYWYRQSLGQGLEFLIYFQGNSAPDKSGLPSDRFSAERTGGSVSTLTIQRTQQEDSAVYLCASSSGLQGGELFFGEGSRLTVL.

This clonotype was found many times. The gene calls are TRBV6-5 and TRBJ2-6; D not certain. This CDR3 is 14 amino acids long. Trimming left V 0 bases short and J 4 bases short, with 4 bases between. Germline values: CDR1 MNHEY, CDR2 SVGAGI. The DNA for the CDR3 is TGTGCCAGCAGTTACTCGAACGGGGCCAACGTCCTGACTTTC. It specifies CASSYSNGANVLTF.